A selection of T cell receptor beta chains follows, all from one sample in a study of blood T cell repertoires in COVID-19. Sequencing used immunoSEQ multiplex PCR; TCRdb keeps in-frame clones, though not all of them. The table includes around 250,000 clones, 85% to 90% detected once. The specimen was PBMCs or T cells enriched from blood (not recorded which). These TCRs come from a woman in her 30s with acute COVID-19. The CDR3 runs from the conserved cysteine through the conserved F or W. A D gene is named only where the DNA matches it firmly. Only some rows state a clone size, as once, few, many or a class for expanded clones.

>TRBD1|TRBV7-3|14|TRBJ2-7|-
CASSFGQGSWEQYF
TGTGCCAGCAGCTTTGGACAGGGGTCGTGGGAGCAGTACTTC
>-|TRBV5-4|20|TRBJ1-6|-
CASSYRPLGGPSSYNSPLHF
TGTGCCAGCAGCTACCGACCGTTGGGGGGGCCGAGCTCCTATAATTCACCCCTCCACTTT
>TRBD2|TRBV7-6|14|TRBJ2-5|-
CASSPRGEKETQYF
TGTGCCAGCAGCCCCCGGGGGGAGAAAGAGACCCAGTACTTC
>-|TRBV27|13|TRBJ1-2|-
CASSLSNSYGYTF
TGTGCCAGCAGTTTATCCAACAGCTATGGCTACACCTTC
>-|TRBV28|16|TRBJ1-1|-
CASSYRQLILNTEAFF
TGTGCCAGCAGCTACAGACAGTTGATCCTGAACACTGAAGCTTTCTTT
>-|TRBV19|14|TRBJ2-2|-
CASITGLNTGELFF
TGTGCCAGTATCACCGGACTGAACACCGGGGAGCTGTTTTTT
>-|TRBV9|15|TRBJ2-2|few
CASSVGPSGTGELFF
TGTGCCAGCAGCGTAGGCCCTAGTGGTACCGGGGAGCTGTTTTTT
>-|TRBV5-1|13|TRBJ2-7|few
CASSLTTTYEQYF
TGCGCCAGCAGCTTGACAACGACCTACGAGCAGTACTTC
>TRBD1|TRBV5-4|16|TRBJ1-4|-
CASSSGQGATNEKLFF
TGTGCCAGCAGCTCGGGACAGGGTGCAACTAATGAAAAACTGTTTTTT
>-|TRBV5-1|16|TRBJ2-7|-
CASSLQTVGNSYEQYF
TGCGCCAGCAGCTTGCAGACAGTCGGTAACTCCTACGAGCAGTACTTC
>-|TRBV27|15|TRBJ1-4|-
CASSLLGAENEKLFF
TGTGCCAGCAGTTTATTGGGGGCGGAAAATGAAAAACTGTTTTTT
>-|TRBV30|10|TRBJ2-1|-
CAWGENEQFF
TGTGCCTGGGGTGAGAATGAGCAGTTCTTC
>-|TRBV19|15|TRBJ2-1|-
CASSITQKFYNEQFF
TGTGCCAGTAGTATAACACAGAAATTCTACAATGAGCAGTTCTTC
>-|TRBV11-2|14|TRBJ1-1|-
CASSFQEINTEAFF
TGTGCCAGCAGCTTCCAGGAAATTAACACTGAAGCTTTCTTT
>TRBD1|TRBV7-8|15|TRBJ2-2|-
CASSLTRQGTGELFF
TGTGCCAGCAGCTTAACGAGACAGGGAACCGGGGAGCTGTTTTTT
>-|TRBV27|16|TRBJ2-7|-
CASSLLVRGQTYEQYF
TGTGCCAGCAGTTTATTAGTCCGTGGACAGACCTACGAGCAGTACTTC
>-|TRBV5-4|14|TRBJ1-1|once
CASSDTPRDTEAFF
TGTGCCAGCAGCGATACTCCCCGGGACACTGAAGCTTTCTTT
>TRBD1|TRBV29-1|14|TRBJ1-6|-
CSVRTGAQDSPLHF
TGCAGCGTTCGGACAGGGGCCCAGGATTCACCCCTCCACTTT
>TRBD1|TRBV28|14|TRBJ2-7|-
CASNLGQGSHEQYF
TGTGCCAGCAATCTCGGACAGGGGTCCCACGAGCAGTACTTC
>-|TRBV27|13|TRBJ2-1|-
CASSLPSRDEQFF
TGTGCCAGCAGTTTACCCTCGCGCGATGAGCAGTTCTTC